The 8 T cell receptor beta chains reported below all come from one sample, sequenced in a study of cytotoxic CD8 clonotypes in ibrutinib-treated CLL. The repertoire was sequenced with immunoSEQ multiplex PCR; TCRdb's copy has only in-frame clones and lacks some. Of about 76,000 clones detected, 75% to 90% appear once; the ten largest clones hold about 38%. The sequencing here drew on PBMCs, taken after 24 months of ibrutinib treatment. These receptors originate from a human donor with chronic lymphocytic leukemia.

CDR3 amino acids: CASSPQDRVSYEQYF. In nucleotides, the CDR3 is TGTGCCAGTAGTCCTCAGGACAGGGTGTCCTACGAGCAGTACTTC. The chain joins TRBV19 to TRBJ2-7; 8 nucleotides match TRBD1. CDR3 length: 15 residues. CDR1 is LNHDA and CDR2 is SQIVND in the germline V gene (reference sequence). With V trimmed by 5 bases and J by 1 base, 7 bases remained unmatched.

This clone is large by share. The rearrangement joins TRBV7-9 to TRBJ2-3; a possible D gene is TRBD1 (6 bases). V dropped 5 bases and J dropped 2 bases, with 14 bases sitting between them. Germline V CDR1 and CDR2: SEHNR, FQNEAQ (reference sequence). The CDR3 has 15 amino acids. The DNA for the CDR3 is TGTGCCAGCAGCGTTAGACAGGCGATCACAGATACGCAGTATTTT. Protein sequence: CASSVRQAITDTQYF.

V usage is TRBV7-6 and J usage is TRBJ2-5; no clear D. The CDR3 is 13 residues long. The V end lost 0 bases, the J end lost 6 bases, and 8 bases lay between the germline ends. The germline V gene has CDR1 SGHVS and CDR2 FNYEAQ. For the CDR3, the DNA is TGTGCCAGCAGCTTAGCGGTCGATAAGACCCAGTACTTC. Translated: CASSLAVDKTQYF.

The chain recombines TRBV30 with TRBJ2-3; TRBD2 is a possible D gene (5 bases). CDR1 GTSNPN and CDR2 SVGIG come from the germline V gene (reference sequence). V was clipped by 2 bases and J by 0 bases, with 12 bases between them. This CDR3 is 15 amino acids long. The CDR3 reads CAWSFRRTSTDTQYF. The CDR3 nucleotides read TGTGCCTGGAGTTTCAGGCGGACTAGCACAGATACGCAGTATTTT.

The V and J genes are TRBV6-5 and TRBJ2-3; D may be TRBD2 (7 bases). Between the trimmed V and J ends, which lost 0 bases and 9 bases, there was a span of 16 bases. Germline CDR1 reads MNHEY; CDR2 reads SVGAGI. The CDR3 extends over 15 amino acids. This CDR3 reads CASSYSPRGQGTQYF. For the CDR3, the DNA is TGTGCCAGCAGTTACTCACCGCGGGGGCAAGGGACGCAGTATTTT.

The table lists this clone with a few counts. The CDR3 loop is CASSLDGYSNQPQHF. CDR3 DNA: TGCGCCAGCAGCTTGGACGGTTACAGCAATCAGCCCCAGCATTTT. The chain has TRBV5-1 and TRBJ1-5, with D hard to call. CDR1 and CDR2 from the germline V gene are SGHRS and YFSETQ. The CDR3 has 15 residues. V was trimmed by 0 bases and J by 1 base, leaving 8 bases between them.

This clone showed up many times. The chain has TRBV4-1 and TRBJ2-6; D is unresolved. The ends were cut back, 5 bases at V and 0 bases at J, with 11 bases in the middle. This CDR3 is 16 amino acids long. Germline V gives CDR1 MGHRA, CDR2 YSYEKL. CDR3 protein: CASSTGPSSGANVLTF. Written as DNA, the CDR3 is TGCGCCAGCAGCACCGGGCCGAGCTCTGGGGCCAACGTCCTGACTTTC.

This chain joins TRBV10-3 and TRBJ2-1; D could derive from TRBD1 or TRBD2 (5 bases each). Trimming removed 4 bases from V and 10 bases from J, with 11 bases in between. CDR3 length: 12 residues. CDR1 is ENHRY, CDR2 SYGVKD, per germline. Written as DNA, the CDR3 is TGTGCCATCAGTGCGGGGCCGGCGGAGCAGTTCTTC. Protein product: CAISAGPAEQFF.